These 17 T cell receptor beta chains were all obtained from the same sample, sequenced in a study of blood T cell repertoires in COVID-19. The repertoire was sequenced with immunoSEQ multiplex PCR; TCRdb's copy has only in-frame clones and lacks some. The sample consists of about 96,000 clones, roughly 90% of them appearing once. Sequences were obtained from peripheral blood. The source is a human donor with COVID-19, enrolled during active disease. The donor label of this sample is uncertain.

CDR3 loop: CASSPGSIQPQHF. The DNA of the CDR3 is TGTGCCAGCAGTCCGGGAAGTATTCAGCCCCAGCATTTT. The rearrangement uses TRBV2 and TRBJ1-5; no clear D. CDR3 length: 13 residues. Per the germline V gene, CDR1 is SNHLY and CDR2 is FYNNEI. Trimming left V 5 bases short and J 6 bases short, with 11 bases between.

The V call is TRBV19, the J call TRBJ2-7, with D tentatively TRBD1 (6 bases). Germline CDR1 LNHDA, CDR2 SQIVND (reference sequence). Trimming shortened V by 5 bases and J by 0 bases, and 17 bases separated the two germline ends. This CDR3 comprises 16 residues. Here the CDR3 DNA reads TGTGCCAGTAGTGTGGAAGGGGGTCGCCCCTCCTACGAGCAGTACTTC. It specifies CASSVEGGRPSYEQYF.

This chain joins TRBV7-3 and TRBJ2-1; 9 nucleotides align to TRBD1. The CDR3 has 15 amino acids. CDR1 is SGHTA and CDR2 is FQGTGA in the germline V gene. Trimming removed 5 bases from V and 3 bases from J; junction bases left unmatched: 5. The CDR3 DNA reads as TGTGCCAGCAGCCCCGGGACAGGGTACTACAATGAGCAGTTCTTC. Translating it yields CASSPGTGYYNEQFF.

This chain links TRBV12-3 or TRBV12-4 with TRBJ1-1; possible D gene TRBD1, 5 bases. Trimming cost V 6 bases and J 4 bases, with 9 bases left between them. CDR3 size: 12 residues. The CDR3 here is CASSGGTTEAFF. Written as DNA, the CDR3 is TGTGCCAGCAGCGGGGGGACCACTGAAGCTTTCTTT.

The genes are TRBV27 and TRBJ2-1; 8 positions match TRBD2. Germline V gene lookup returns CDR1 MNHEY and CDR2 SMNVEV (reference sequence). Trimming at V came to 0 bases and at J to 6 bases, leaving 7 bases not matched to a gene. CDR3 length: 16 amino acids. The CDR3 nucleotides are TGTGCCAGCAGTTTATCGCCGGGACTAGGAGGCAATGAGCAGTTCTTC. Translation gives CASSLSPGLGGNEQFF.

The rearrangement links TRBV18 to TRBJ1-1; 7 nucleotides match TRBD1. The CDR3 consists of 15 residues. CDR1 KGHSH and CDR2 LQKENI come from the germline V gene. V shed 6 bases and J 6 bases; nucleotides not matched to a gene: 13. The DNA of the CDR3 is TGTGCCAGCTCGCAACTGGTCAGGGGGTTCGCTGAAGCTTTCTTT. Amino acids: CASSQLVRGFAEAFF.

The rearrangement links TRBV5-3 to TRBJ2-2, with D unclear. TRBV5-3 is an open reading frame whose function is uncertain. V lost 4 bases to trimming and J lost 1 base, with 8 bases between them. The CDR3 has 14 amino acids. CDR3 nucleotides: TGTGCCAGAAGCCTGCCGGGGAACACCGGGGAGCTGTTTTTT. This encodes CARSLPGNTGELFF.

The genes are TRBV6-6 and TRBJ1-2, with 8 bases matching TRBD1. The J segment lost 2 bases and the V segment lost 6 bases, leaving 8 bases of the junction unmatched. The CDR3 is 15 amino acids. The germline CDR1 and CDR2 sequences are MNHNY and SVGAGI (reference sequence). DNA of the CDR3: TGTGCCAGCAGCGCGGTTTCAGGGGGCAACTATGGCTACACCTTC. Amino acid sequence: CASSAVSGGNYGYTF.

This chain links TRBV7-7 with TRBJ2-2; 7 bases are a match to TRBD1. The J segment lost 5 bases and the V segment lost 8 bases, leaving 5 bases of the junction unmatched. The germline gives CDR1 SSHAT, CDR2 FNYEAQ (reference sequence). This CDR3 contains 13 residues. CDR3 residues: CASALQGTGELFF. The CDR3 region has the DNA TGTGCCAGCGCCCTACAGGGGACCGGGGAGCTGTTTTTT.

The rearrangement uses TRBV5-1 and TRBJ1-4, with D possibly TRBD1 on 6 matching bases. V was pared by 2 bases and J by 3 bases, with 11 bases between. CDR3 size: 15 residues. Germline V gene lookup returns CDR1 SGHRS and CDR2 YFSETQ. CDR3: CASSFYRASNEKLFF. The CDR3 coding sequence is TGCGCCAGCAGCTTTTACAGGGCTTCTAATGAAAAACTGTTTTTT.

The J gene is TRBJ2-5, the V gene TRBV18, with TRBD1 identical over 12 bases. Germline CDR1 KGHSH, CDR2 LQKENI. The length of the CDR3 is 15 residues. The V gene end was trimmed by 4 bases and the J gene end by 5 bases; junction bases not matched to a gene: 5. For the CDR3, the DNA is TGTGCCAGCTCACGGGACAGGGGGCTGAAGGAGACCCAGTACTTC. It specifies CASSRDRGLKETQYF. Full variable domain (remainder filled in from reference TRBV18 and TRBJ2-5): NAGVMQNPRHLVRRRGQEARLRCSPMKGHSHVYWYRQLPEEGLKFMVYLQKENIIDESGMPKERFSAEFPKEGPSILRIQQVVRGDSAAYFCASSRDRGLKETQYFGPGTRLLVL.

The CDR3 nucleotides are TGCAGCGCCTTATTAGGGGCGCGGGGAAACACCATATATTTT. Its translation is CSALLGARGNTIYF. The chain is built from TRBV29-1 and TRBJ1-3, with a possible D match to TRBD1 (5 bases). Germline-derived CDR1 and CDR2 are SQVTM and ANQGSEA. V was shortened by 7 bases and J by 4 bases, with 17 bases between the two germline ends. The CDR3 consists of 14 residues.

The chain combines TRBV27 with TRBJ2-3, with D perhaps matching TRBD1 (5 bases). Trimming took off 5 bases at V and 3 bases at J, with 15 bases between the two ends. Per the germline V gene, CDR1 is MNHEY and CDR2 is SMNVEV (reference sequence). The CDR3 is 15 residues long. CDR3 in amino acids: CASSPQNTGTDTQYF. The CDR3 nucleotides read TGTGCCAGCAGTCCCCAGAATACAGGAACAGATACGCAGTATTTT.

In this sample, this clone turned up once. V gene TRBV16 combines with J gene TRBJ2-5; tentatively, D is TRBD1 (5 bases). V lost 0 bases and J 5 bases, leaving 13 bases between the germline ends. The CDR3 totals 15 residues. Per germline, CDR1 KGHSY and CDR2 FQNENV. Here the CDR3 DNA reads TGTGCCAGCAGCCAATCCAGGGAAGAAGGGGAGACCCAGTACTTC. Translated, it gives CASSQSREEGETQYF.

The V and J genes are TRBV3-1 (or the pseudogene TRBV3-2) and TRBJ2-3; 10 bases are shared with TRBD2. CDR1 LGHDT and CDR2 YNNKEL come from the germline V gene (reference sequence). This CDR3 region has 16 residues. V gave up 2 bases and J gave up 3 bases; unmatched junction bases: 5. CDR3 sequence (DNA): TGTGCCAGCAGCCAATTGGTAGCGGGAGGAACAGATACGCAGTATTTT. Amino acids: CASSQLVAGGTDTQYF.

V is TRBV11-3 and J is TRBJ2-6, with a weak D call TRBD2 (7 bases). Germline V gives CDR1 SGHNT, CDR2 YENEEA. V gave up 5 bases and J gave up 2 bases, with 10 bases separating them. The CDR3 loop spans 15 amino acids. The CDR3 DNA is TGTGCCAGCAGCCCCGGGGGGCCTGGGGCCAACGTCCTGACTTTC. This gives the protein CASSPGGPGANVLTF.

The chain is built from TRBV5-6 and TRBJ2-1, with TRBD2 matching 8 bases. V trimming: 3 bases; J trimming: 7 bases; junction bases outside the gene matches: 15. Germline V CDR1 and CDR2: SGHDT, YYEEEE. The CDR3 covers 17 residues. This chain's CDR3 is CASSSSGRLMRLNEQFF. CDR3 nucleotide sequence: TGTGCCAGCAGCTCTAGCGGGCGTCTCATGCGTCTGAATGAGCAGTTCTTC.